This T cell receptor beta chain was observed in a study of cytomegalovirus exposure and HLA in healthy donors. As for the study in general: A prior study identified just under 120 million unique TCR beta sequences from roughly 180 million T cells.

A single count supports this clone. Its antigen is unidentified. Amplification used 60 Vbeta primers and 13 Jbeta primers. TCRdb's table, derived via immunoSEQ multiplex PCR, lists solely in-frame clones and lacks some. The table includes tens of thousands of clones, less than 80% detected once. General study points: Presence/absence analysis assumed near-uniform sequencing depth across donors. The productive fraction for most TCR beta V segments was about 87% or about 30% in an earlier analysis.

The origin of this receptor is a woman between 50 and 59 years old in good health and CMV-seronegative. Specimen: PBMCs.

The CDR3 DNA sequence: TGTGCCAGCAGTCCCTCCAGGGGGCGCTGGGAGGGCACTGAAGCTTTCTTT. This sequence encodes CASSPSRGRWEGTEAFF. The rearrangement links TRBV28 to TRBJ1-1; 8 bases align to TRBD1. V was pared by 5 bases and J by 4 bases, with 15 bases of the junction left unmatched. Germline-derived CDR1 and CDR2 are MDHEN and SYDVKM. There are 17 residues in the CDR3.